The 11 T cell receptor beta chains presented below share a single source sample, sequenced in a study of blood T cells in healthy people across ages. With a J-beta primer mix and a sample-barcoded 5' primer, a second PCR ran about 7 to 12 cycles. Each CDR3 protein gets one entry after TCRdb re-called the 5' RACE reads with MiXCR. The sample lists hundreds of thousands of distinct CDR3 sequences; roughly 56% were seen once. The sample was blood. The receptors originated from a man aged 40-55 years in good health.

The gene calls are TRBV5-1 and TRBJ2-7; a possible D gene is TRBD1 (6 bases). From germline, CDR1 is SGHRS and CDR2 YFSETQ. V shed 2 bases and J shed 3 bases, with 12 bases lying between them. The CDR3 covers 14 residues. For the CDR3, the DNA is TGCGCCAGCAGCTTTGAGGGGGATTTCTACGAGCAGTACTTC. This codes for CASSFEGDFYEQYF.

This clonotype was picked up a small number of times. The DNA of the CDR3 is TGTGCCAGCAGTTTTGGACAGACAGATAGCAATCAGCCCCAGCATTTT. Protein sequence: CASSFGQTDSNQPQHF. The chain recombines TRBV12-3 or TRBV12-4 with TRBJ1-5, with D maybe TRBD1 (6 bases). The CDR3 length is 16 residues. V was shortened by 3 bases and J by 0 bases, with 12 bases between the two germline ends.

V and J are TRBV3-1 and TRBJ1-2; D remains ambiguous. CDR1 is LGHDT, CDR2 YNNKEL, per germline (reference sequence). Deletions cut 4 bases from V and 2 bases from J, with 17 bases between. This CDR3 spans 16 amino acids. The CDR3 region is CASSLGRPTRNYGYTF. CDR3 coding DNA: TGTGCCAGCAGCCTCGGACGTCCTACTAGGAACTATGGCTACACCTTC.

The rearrangement uses TRBV12-3 or TRBV12-4 and TRBJ1-2, with 8 bases that match TRBD1. The CDR3 runs 15 residues. The junction had 14 bases not matched to a gene; V was cut back by 7 bases and J by 7 bases. In DNA form, the CDR3 reads TGTGCCAGCAACATACAACCCGGGACAGGCCCTGGCTACACCTTC. The encoded protein is CASNIQPGTGPGYTF.

This clonotype has only a few counts. The chain is built from TRBV2 and TRBJ2-1; the D gene is possibly TRBD1 (6 bases). Germline assignment: CDR1 SNHLY and CDR2 FYNNEI. V lost 10 bases to trimming and J lost 0 bases, with 13 bases between them. The CDR3 has 14 amino acids. The DNA of the CDR3 is TGTGCCAACAGACAGGATAGCTCCTACAATGAGCAGTTCTTC. Its translation: CANRQDSSYNEQFF.

This clonotype has more than one count but fewer than ten. The chain couples TRBV25-1 to TRBJ2-5, with D possibly matching TRBD1 (5 bases). Trimming shortened V by 0 bases and J by 0 bases, and 11 bases separated the two germline ends. The CDR3 runs to 16 residues. The germline CDR1 and CDR2 sequences are MGHDK and SYGVNS. CDR3 sequence reads: CASSEYRPGHQETQYF. The CDR3 bases are TGTGCCAGCAGTGAATATAGACCAGGGCACCAAGAGACCCAGTACTTC.

This chain joins TRBV27 and TRBJ2-1; 16 bases line up with TRBD2. Near its end, the DNA agrees better with TRBJ2-7, so the J call may be wrong. Per the germline V gene, CDR1 is MNHEY and CDR2 is SMNVEV (reference sequence). This CDR3 has 19 amino acids. CDR3 loop: CASRPGLAGGPKSYNEQYF. The CDR3 bases are TGTGCCAGCAGGCCGGGACTAGCGGGAGGGCCTAAGTCCTACAATGAGCAGTACTTC.

This clonotype has more than one count but fewer than ten. V and J are TRBV20-1 and TRBJ2-5; tentative D call: TRBD1 (5 bases). The CDR3 sequence is 18 residues long. Trimming stripped 0 bases from V and 11 bases from J, with 31 bases between. Germline V gene lookup returns CDR1 DFQATT and CDR2 SNEGSKA (reference sequence). The CDR3 region has the DNA TGCAGTGCTAGAGATAGTTTCCAGCGACAGACCCTTGGCAATGAGCAGTACTTC. Translated, it gives CSARDSFQRQTLGNEQYF.

This clonotype has more than one count but fewer than ten. A clone one base away is much larger, so this may be a read error. V gene TRBV5-1 combines with J gene TRBJ2-7, with TRBD2 matching over 9 bases. The germline CDR1 and CDR2 sequences are SGHRS and YFSETQ. The ends lost 2 bases at V and 7 bases at J; junction bases unmatched: 7. The CDR3 has 14 residues. CDR3 sequence (DNA): TGCGCCAGCAGCTTTAGCGGGGGTTACAATGAGCAGTACTTC. Translating gives CASSFSGGYNEQYF.

This clonotype was seen only a few times. This rearrangement joins TRBV28 to TRBJ2-7; tentatively, D is TRBD2 (6 bases). CDR3 length: 13 residues. V gave up 6 bases and J gave up 7 bases, with 16 bases separating them. CDR1 and CDR2 from the germline V gene are MDHEN and SYDVKM. CDR3 nucleotides: TGTGCCAGCAGCCGGGGCAGTGGGAGGGAGCAGTACTTC. Its protein is CASSRGSGREQYF.

This clonotype was seen once. CDR3 protein: CASSDWGTGRCKQYF. The CDR3 region has the DNA TGTGCCAGCAGTGACTGGGGGACAGGGAGGTGCAAGCAGTACTTC. The chain carries TRBV6-4 and TRBJ2-5; 9 bases are shared with TRBD1. CDR3 size: 15 residues. Per the germline V gene, CDR1 is MRHNA and CDR2 is SNTAGT. J lost 11 bases, V lost 1 base, and 11 bases had no gene match.